This entry describes one TCR beta chain. These data originate in a study of identical twins. TCRdb fed the 5' RACE reads into MiXCR, producing one record per CDR3 protein. The table has about 690,000 distinct CDR3 sequences, around 6% seen once; the top ten hold 1.5% to 2%. The length of the CDR3 is 15 residues. Germline V gene sequence: CDR1 SGDLS, CDR2 YYNGEE. Between the trimmed V and J ends, which lost 0 bases and 5 bases, there was a span of 14 bases. The V call is TRBV9, the J call TRBJ2-5, with TRBD2 as a possible D gene (6 bases). This receptor was identified in a man aged 18 to 29 in good health. The sequencing input was naive T cells sorted from blood. The CDR3 sequence: CASSVGSGIRETQYF. As DNA, the CDR3 is TGTGCCAGCAGCGTAGGTAGCGGCATTCGGGAGACCCAGTACTTC.